This T cell receptor beta chain was sequenced in a study of T cell responses to AZD1222 COVID-19 vaccine. Findings and caveats of the study: Spike was spanned by vaccine-associated CD4 TCRs, with dominance at 160-218 and 743-854. Close to half of all spike-specific TCRs reportedly target regions of the variants that are unmutated. Clonal diversity may have been underestimated, and the donors were mostly white British, with more females than males.

Libraries were prepared by immunoSEQ multiplex PCR; TCRdb keeps only in-frame clonotypes and omits some of them. The table has roughly 120,000 clones, around 90% seen once. With regard to this clone: Its antigen is undetermined.

Germline V gene sequence: CDR1 LGHNA, CDR2 YNFKEQ. The CDR3 is 16 residues long. Between the trimmed V and J ends, which lost 1 base and 0 bases, there was a span of 10 bases. Second doses that came at about 4 or about 12 weeks were put together. This chain links TRBV4-2 with TRBJ1-3; D is undetermined. The starting material was peripheral blood, obtained 28 days after the second AZD1222 dose. The clonotype was recovered from an adult who received the AZD1222 COVID-19 vaccine. The CDR3 DNA follows: TGTGCCAGCAGCCAAGCGTGGGATAACTCTGGAAACACCATATATTTT. Translating it yields CASSQAWDNSGNTIYF.